This TCR beta chain originates from a study of shared clonotypes between healthy human individuals. Assay runs were performed at deep level. Once extracted for a subset, genomic DNA was divided evenly among several immunoSEQ plates. Each replicate PCR on the sorted subsets used 150 to 200 ng DNA (roughly 32,000 T cell genomes). Only in-frame clones appear in the TCRdb table, and some are missing; sequencing was by immunoSEQ multiplex PCR. The data contain about 1.9 million clones, around 95% of them singletons. Naivety among CD8 cells was defined by CD45RO negativity and positive CCR7 selection, thereby excluding terminally differentiated effector memory CD45RA+ cells. Germline CDR1 is SGDLS and CDR2 is YYNGEE. The length of the CDR3 is 16 residues. Trimming removed 0 bases from V and 2 bases from J; junction bases left unmatched: 6.

The sample was naive CD8+ T cells from PBMCs. The chain employs TRBV9 and TRBJ2-3; 7 bases align to TRBD2. The sequence was obtained from a man between 18 and 29 years old in good health. Some clones in this sample may be carry-over from other donors' samples. The DNA of the CDR3 is TGTGCCAGCAGCGTAGCCCAGCGGGGAGTCACAGATACGCAGTATTTT. Encoded protein: CASSVAQRGVTDTQYF. Full variable domain (missing parts from reference TRBV9 and TRBJ2-3): DSGVTQTPKHLITATGQRVTLRCSPRSGDLSVYWYQQSLDQGLQFLIQYYNGEERAKGNILERFSAQQFPDLHSELNLSSLELGDSALYFCASSVAQRGVTDTQYFGPGTRLTVL.